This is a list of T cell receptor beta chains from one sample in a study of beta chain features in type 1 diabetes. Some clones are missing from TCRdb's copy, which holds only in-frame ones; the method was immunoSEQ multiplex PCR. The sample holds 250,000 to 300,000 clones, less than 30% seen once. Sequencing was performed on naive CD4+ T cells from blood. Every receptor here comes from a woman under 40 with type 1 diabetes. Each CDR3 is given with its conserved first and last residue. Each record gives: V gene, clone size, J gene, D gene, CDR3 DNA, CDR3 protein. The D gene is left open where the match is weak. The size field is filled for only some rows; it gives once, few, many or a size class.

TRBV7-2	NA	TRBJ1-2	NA	TGTGCCAGCAGCTTACCTTCAGGCTATGGCTACACCTTC	CASSLPSGYGYTF
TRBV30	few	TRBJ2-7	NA	TGTGCCGGCGGGTGGTCCTACGAGCAGTACTTC	CAGGWSYEQYF
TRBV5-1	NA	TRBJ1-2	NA	TGCGCCAGCAGCTTGGAGATGGGGCAGGGGACAGGCTACACCTTC	CASSLEMGQGTGYTF
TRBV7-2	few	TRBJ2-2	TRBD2	TGTGCCAGCAGCATCGGGACTAGCCCTAGGACCGGGGAGCTGTTTTTT	CASSIGTSPRTGELFF
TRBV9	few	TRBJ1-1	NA	TGTGCCAGCAGCCCGCGCATGGTTAACACTGAAGCTTTCTTT	CASSPRMVNTEAFF
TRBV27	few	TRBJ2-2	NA	TGTGCCAGCAGTTTTCGGGGTACGGACACCGGGGAGCTGTTTTTT	CASSFRGTDTGELFF
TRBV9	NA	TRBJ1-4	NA	TGTGCCAGCAGCGAGACAGGTGGGGCTGAAAAACTGTTTTTT	CASSETGGAEKLFF
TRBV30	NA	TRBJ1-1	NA	TGTGCCTGGAGTCCGACCGGGGATGAAGCTTTCTTT	CAWSPTGDEAFF
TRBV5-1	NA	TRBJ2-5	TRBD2	TGCGCCAGCAGCTTGGCCGGGACTAGCACACAAGAGACCCAGTACTTC	CASSLAGTSTQETQYF
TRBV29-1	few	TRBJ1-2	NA	TGCAGCGTTGCTGTAAAGAGACAAGCTAACTATGGCTACACCTTC	CSVAVKRQANYGYTF
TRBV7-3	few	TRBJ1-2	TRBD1	TGTGCCAGCAGCTTAGGCCAGGGGGACGGCTACACCTTC	CASSLGQGDGYTF
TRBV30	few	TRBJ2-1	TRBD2	TGTGCCTGGGGGGCTAGCGGACCCTACAATGAGCAGTTCTTC	CAWGASGPYNEQFF
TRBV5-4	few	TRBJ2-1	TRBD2	TGTGCCAGCACCCTTCGGAGCGGGAGTTCCTACAATGAGCAGTTCTTC	CASTLRSGSSYNEQFF
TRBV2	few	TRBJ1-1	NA	TGTGCCAGCGGCAGGGAAACTGAAGCTTTCTTT	CASGRETEAFF
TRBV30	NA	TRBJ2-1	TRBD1	TGTGCCTGGAGTCGTAACAGGGGCTACAATGAGCAGTTCTTC	CAWSRNRGYNEQFF
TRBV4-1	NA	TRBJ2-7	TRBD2	TGCGCCAGCAGCCAAGGGGGTCGGGAGGTCGACGAGCAGTACTTC	CASSQGGREVDEQYF
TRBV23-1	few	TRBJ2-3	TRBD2	TGCGCCAGCAGTCCAATGGGACTAGCGGGAGGTGGGGCCCAAGATACGCAGTATTTT	CASSPMGLAGGGAQDTQYF
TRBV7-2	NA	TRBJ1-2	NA	TGTGCCAGCAGCCCCAGCCGGGACACCAACTATGGCTACACCTTC	CASSPSRDTNYGYTF
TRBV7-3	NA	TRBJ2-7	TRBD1	TGTGCCAGCAGCTTAATGGGACAGGGACCCTACGAGCAGTACTTC	CASSLMGQGPYEQYF
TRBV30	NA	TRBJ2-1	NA	TGTGCCTGGGGGAGGGGACAGGAGGCCTACAATGAGCAGTTCTTC	CAWGRGQEAYNEQFF
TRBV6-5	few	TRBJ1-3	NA	TGTGCCAGCAGTTACGGGGGGGACACCATATATTTT	CASSYGGDTIYF
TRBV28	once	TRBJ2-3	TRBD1	TGTGCCAGCAGTTTATTTGGGACAGGGGGACGTCCAGATACGCAGTATTTT	CASSLFGTGGRPDTQYF
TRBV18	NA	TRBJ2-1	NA	TGTGCCAGCTCACCTTTGGGGCAGAGTAAGGATGAGCAGTTCTTC	CASSPLGQSKDEQFF
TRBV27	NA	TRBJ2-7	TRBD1	TGTGCCAGCAGTCCGGGGACAGGACTTTACGAGCAGTACTTC	CASSPGTGLYEQYF
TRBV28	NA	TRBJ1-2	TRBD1	TGTGCCAGCAGTCCGACAGGGGGCTATGGCTACACCTTC	CASSPTGGYGYTF
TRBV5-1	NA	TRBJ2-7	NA	TGCGCCAGCAGTCGGGGTCAGTACGAGCAGTACTTC	CASSRGQYEQYF
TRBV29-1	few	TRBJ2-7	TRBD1	TGCAGCGGGGGACAGGGGGTTGGCTACGAGCAGTACTTC	CSGGQGVGYEQYF
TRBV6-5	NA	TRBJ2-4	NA	TGTGCCAGCCACGGGGTAGCCAAAAACATTCAGTACTTC	CASHGVAKNIQYF
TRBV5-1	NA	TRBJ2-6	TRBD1	TGCGCCAGCAGCTGGGACAGCCTCTCTGGGGCCAACGTCCTGACTTTC	CASSWDSLSGANVLTF
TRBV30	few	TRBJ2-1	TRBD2	TGTGCCTGGAGAAAATCTCTAGCGGGGGAGCAGTTCTTC	CAWRKSLAGEQFF
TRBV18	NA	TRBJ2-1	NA	TGTGCCAGCTCACCAAGGGCAGTCCAGGGGGAGCAGTTCTTC	CASSPRAVQGEQFF
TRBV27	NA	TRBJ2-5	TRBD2	TGTGCCAGCAGTTTAGCGGCTAGCGGGAGTTGGCGAGAGACCCAGTACTTC	CASSLAASGSWRETQYF
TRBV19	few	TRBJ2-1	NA	TGTGCCAGTAGTATCTTCAGCGGACCTCACAATGAGCAGTTCTTC	CASSIFSGPHNEQFF
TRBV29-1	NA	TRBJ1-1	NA	TGCAGCACACGGACAGAGATGAACACTGAAGCTTTCTTT	CSTRTEMNTEAFF
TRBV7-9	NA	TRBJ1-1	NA	TGTGCCAGCAGCGGGCACACTGAAGCTTTCTTT	CASSGHTEAFF
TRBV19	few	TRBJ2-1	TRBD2	TGTGCCAGTAGTGTGACTAGCGGGAGTGGTGAGCAGTTCTTC	CASSVTSGSGEQFF
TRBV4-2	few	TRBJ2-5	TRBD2	TGTGCCAGCAGCCGGACTAGCGGGAAATCCCGAGAGACCCAGTACTTC	CASSRTSGKSRETQYF
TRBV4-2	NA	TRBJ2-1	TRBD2	TGTGCCAGCAGCCAAGATCCCGCTAGCGGGGGTGACAATGAGCAGTTCTTC	CASSQDPASGGDNEQFF
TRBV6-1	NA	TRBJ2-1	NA	TGTGCCAGCAGTGCCACTAGGGGACCCCGGGGGAATGAGCAGTTCTTC	CASSATRGPRGNEQFF
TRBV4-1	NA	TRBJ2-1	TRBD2	TGCGCCAGCAGCCAAACGGGACTAATCTACAATGAGCAGTTCTTC	CASSQTGLIYNEQFF
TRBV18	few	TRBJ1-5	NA	TGTGCCAGCTCACCACCGCAGGGCAATCAGCCCCAGCATTTT	CASSPPQGNQPQHF
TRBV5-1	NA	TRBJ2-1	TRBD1	TGCGCCAGCAGCTTGCCGCCAGGACAGGGCTACAATGAGCAGTTCTTC	CASSLPPGQGYNEQFF
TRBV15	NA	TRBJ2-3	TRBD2	TGTGCCACCAGCAGGCGGACTAGCGGCACAGATACGCAGTATTTT	CATSRRTSGTDTQYF
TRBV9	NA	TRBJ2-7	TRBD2	TGTGCCAGCAGCGTAGCGGCGACTAGCGGGAGGGACCCCCACTACGAGCAGTACTTC	CASSVAATSGRDPHYEQYF
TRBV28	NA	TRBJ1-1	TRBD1	TGTGCCAGCACCCCTACAGGGGCAGAAGCTTTCTTT	CASTPTGAEAFF
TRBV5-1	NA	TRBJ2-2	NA	TGCGCCAGCAGCTTGGGGACAATTGGCGGGGAGCTGTTTTTT	CASSLGTIGGELFF
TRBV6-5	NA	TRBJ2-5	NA	TGTGCCAGCAGTTACTGGGCAGGGGAAGAGACCCAGTACTTC	CASSYWAGEETQYF
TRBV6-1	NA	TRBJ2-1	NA	TGTGCCAGCAGACAGGGTGGAAATGAGCAGTTCTTC	CASRQGGNEQFF
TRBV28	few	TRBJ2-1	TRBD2	TGTGCCAGCAGTCGTAGCGGGAGGGCCTACAATGAGCAGTTCTTC	CASSRSGRAYNEQFF
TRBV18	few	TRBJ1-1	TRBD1	TGTGCCACCTTAGGGGGCCTGAACACTGAAGCTTTCTTT	CATLGGLNTEAFF
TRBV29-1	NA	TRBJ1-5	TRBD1	TGCAGCGTCGGACAGGGGGCCAATCAGCCCCAGCATTTT	CSVGQGANQPQHF
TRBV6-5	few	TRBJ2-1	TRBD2	TGTGCCAGCAGTTACATCGCTAGCGGGAGCTACAATGAGCAGTTCTTC	CASSYIASGSYNEQFF
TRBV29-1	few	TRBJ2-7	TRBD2	TGCAGCGTTGAAGACGGGACTAGCGGACTTAGGCAGTACTTC	CSVEDGTSGLRQYF
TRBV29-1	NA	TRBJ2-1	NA	TGCAGCTCACTGGGACATAGCTCCTACAATGAGCAGTTCTTC	CSSLGHSSYNEQFF
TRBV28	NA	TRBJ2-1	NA	TGTGCCACCCACCGTGACAGCTACAATGAGCAGTTCTTC	CATHRDSYNEQFF